This record looks at one T cell receptor beta chain sequence and its context. Distinct nucleotide sequences in the sample also encode this CDR3. CDR3 size: 12 residues. The V end lost 1 base, the J end lost 6 bases, and 5 bases lay between the germline ends. CDR1 is SEHNR and CDR2 is FQNEAQ in the germline V gene (reference sequence). Sequencing was performed with immunoSEQ multiplex PCR; in TCRdb, only in-frame clones are kept and a portion is missing. The sample lists about 35,000 clones; about 88% were seen once. The data originate from a study of T cell responses to AZD1222 COVID-19 vaccine. This material consisted of peripheral blood, taken on day 0 of AZD1222 vaccination. The clonotype originates from an adult in good health. The rearrangement links TRBV7-9 to TRBJ2-3; D ambiguous. The CDR3 spells CASSLDGDTQYF. The CDR3, as DNA: TGTGCCAGCAGCTTAGACGGGGATACGCAGTATTTT.